The 6 T cell receptor beta chains given below trace back to one sample, sequenced in a study of blood T cell repertoires in COVID-19. Repertoires were generated with immunoSEQ multiplex PCR, while TCRdb's copy carries only in-frame clones and drops some. The table includes about 110,000 clones, roughly four fifths detected once. Sample: peripheral blood. Receptors were obtained from an older woman with acute or convalescent COVID-19.

CDR3: CASSQDWGGAGYTF. The DNA for the CDR3 is TGTGCCAGCAGCCAGGACTGGGGGGGCGCTGGCTACACCTTC. The rearrangement joins TRBV3-1 (or the pseudogene TRBV3-2) to TRBJ1-2; a weak D match, TRBD1 (6 bases). The CDR3 contains 14 residues. CDR1 LGHDT and CDR2 YNNKEL come from the germline V gene (reference sequence). Trimming cost V 3 bases and J 7 bases, with 15 bases left between them.

The chain joins TRBV6-1 to TRBJ1-2, with D possibly being TRBD1 (5 bases). Per the germline V gene, CDR1 is MNHNS and CDR2 is SASEGT. Between the trimmed V and J ends, which lost 2 bases and 6 bases, there was a span of 13 bases. CDR3 length equals 14 residues. The DNA of the CDR3 is TGTGCCAGCAGTGAATTGGGGCTGTTCAATGGCTACACCTTC. Its translation: CASSELGLFNGYTF.

This rearrangement joins TRBV19 to TRBJ2-3; a weak D match, TRBD2 (5 bases). Germline CDR1 LNHDA, CDR2 SQIVND (reference sequence). The CDR3 runs to 15 residues. Trimming shortened V by 4 bases and J by 5 bases, and 16 bases separated the two germline ends. CDR3 coding DNA: TGTGCCAGTAGTAGGCGGGTACGGTTGGGAGATACGCAGTATTTT. Protein: CASSRRVRLGDTQYF.

The genes are TRBV6-1 and TRBJ1-2; 8 bases match TRBD1. Germline values: CDR1 MNHNS, CDR2 SASEGT. This CDR3 has 13 amino acids. Trimming at V came to 2 bases and at J to 7 bases, leaving 3 bases not matched to a gene. The chain's CDR3 is CASSETGGRGYTF. The CDR3 coding sequence is TGTGCCAGCAGTGAAACAGGGGGACGTGGCTACACCTTC.

V is TRBV2 and J is TRBJ1-1; D call uncertain. Trimming shortened V by 7 bases and J by 6 bases, and 21 bases separated the two germline ends. The CDR3 has 15 residues. The V gene's germline CDR1 is SNHLY and CDR2 FYNNEI. This CDR3 is CASMREGRLRAEAFF. CDR3 nucleotide sequence: TGTGCCAGCATGAGGGAGGGCCGTCTAAGGGCTGAAGCTTTCTTT.

The gene calls are TRBV2 and TRBJ1-5, with a tentative D call TRBD1 (6 bases). This CDR3 contains 14 residues. Trimming pared 6 bases from V and 2 bases from J, leaving 11 bases between. The V gene's germline CDR1 is SNHLY and CDR2 FYNNEI. The CDR3 DNA reads as TGTGCCAGCAGGGTAAGGACAGGCAATCAGCCCCAGCATTTT. Encoded protein: CASRVRTGNQPQHF.